Presented here are 21 T cell receptor beta chains from one specimen sequenced in a study of blood T cell repertoires in COVID-19. TCRdb's table, derived via immunoSEQ multiplex PCR, lists solely in-frame clones and lacks some. This repertoire shows 150,000 or so clones, 80% to 90% found once; its top ten account for around 8.3%. Sample: peripheral blood. Every receptor here comes from a man in his 60s with acute or convalescent COVID-19.

The rearrangement uses TRBV10-3 and TRBJ2-3; possibly TRBD1 for D (6 bases). The germline V and J ends were trimmed by 6 bases and 2 bases, with 9 bases remaining between them. Germline V gives CDR1 ENHRY, CDR2 SYGVKD. The CDR3 is made up of 13 amino acids. The CDR3 DNA sequence: TGTGCCATCAGGGGACAAAACACAGATACGCAGTATTTT. Its protein is CAIRGQNTDTQYF.

The chain employs TRBV5-4 and TRBJ2-1, with D uncertain. The V gene's germline CDR1 is SGHNT and CDR2 YYREEE (reference sequence). CDR3 length equals 14 residues. The ends were cut back, 5 bases at V and 0 bases at J, with 9 bases in the middle. CDR3 coding DNA: TGTGCCAGCAGGCCGATTAGCTCCTACAATGAGCAGTTCTTC. The encoded protein is CASRPISSYNEQFF.

This sequence joins TRBV5-1 and TRBJ1-2; no reliable D call. The CDR3 contains 13 residues. Germline loops: CDR1 SGHRS, CDR2 YFSETQ. V was clipped by 3 bases and J by 0 bases, with 6 bases between them. CDR3 sequence: CASSSVPNYGYTF. The DNA of the CDR3 is TGCGCCAGCAGCTCAGTTCCTAACTATGGCTACACCTTC.

V usage is TRBV3-1 (or the pseudogene TRBV3-2) and J usage is TRBJ2-5, with TRBD2 matching over 8 bases. The CDR3 spans 16 residues. J was trimmed by 5 bases and V by 3 bases; bases with no gene match: 11. CDR1 and CDR2 (germline): LGHDT, YNNKEL (reference sequence). CDR3 DNA: TGTGCCAGCAGCCAGGGAATAGCGGGATTGGGGGAGACCCAGTACTTC. Translating gives CASSQGIAGLGETQYF.

This rearrangement joins TRBV28 to TRBJ1-6; maybe TRBD1 (6 bases). This CDR3 region has 15 residues. The germline gives CDR1 MDHEN, CDR2 SYDVKM. V lost 10 bases, J lost 7 bases, and 20 bases lay in between. This chain's CDR3 is CAIEGTGTLNSPLHF. The CDR3 DNA follows: TGTGCCATCGAGGGAACCGGGACATTGAATTCACCCCTCCACTTT.

The CDR3 coding sequence is TGTGCCAGCAGCTTAGCGTACCAGGGTGGAAATGAGCAGTTCTTC. The encoded protein is CASSLAYQGGNEQFF. The rearrangement uses TRBV7-8 and TRBJ2-1, with D possibly matching TRBD1 (5 bases). CDR1 SGHVS and CDR2 FQNEAQ come from the germline V gene. Trimming took 0 bases from V and 7 from J, leaving 13 bases between them. The CDR3 spans 15 residues.

This rearrangement joins TRBV30 to TRBJ2-5, with 10 bases matching TRBD2. In germline, CDR1 is GTSNPN, CDR2 SVGIG (reference sequence). V lost 1 base and J lost 3; bases outside the gene matches: 14. The CDR3 is 18 residues long. The CDR3 sequence is CAWSESVRLAGEEETQYF. CDR3 DNA sequence: TGTGCCTGGAGTGAGTCTGTAAGGCTAGCGGGAGAGGAAGAGACCCAGTACTTC. Full variable domain (rest looked up from reference TRBV30 and TRBJ2-5): SQTIHQWPATLVQPVGSPLSLECTVEGTSNPNLYWYRQAAGRGLQLLFYSVGIGQISSEVPQNLSASRPQDRQFILSSKKLLLSDSGFYLCAWSESVRLAGEEETQYFGPGTRLLVL.

V usage is TRBV2 and J usage is TRBJ1-5, with D possibly being TRBD1 (6 bases). Germline V gene data show CDR1 as SNHLY and CDR2 as FYNNEI. With 6 bases removed from V and 1 base from J, the gap between germline ends came to 13 bases. CDR3 length: 15 amino acids. CDR3 sequence (DNA): TGTGCCAGCAGGGCCAGGACAGCAAGCAATCAGCCCCAGCATTTT. Protein: CASRARTASNQPQHF.

V gene TRBV28 combines with J gene TRBJ1-5; 7 bases align to TRBD1. CDR1 is MDHEN and CDR2 is SYDVKM in the germline V gene. This CDR3 contains 14 residues. After removal of 1 base from V and 5 bases from J, the junction contained 2 bases not matched to a gene. The CDR3 loop is CASSLYRGYQPQHF. DNA for the CDR3: TGTGCCAGCAGTTTATACAGGGGATATCAGCCCCAGCATTTT. The full variable domain, rest sourced from reference TRBV28 and TRBJ1-5, is DVKVTQSSRYLVKRTGEKVFLECVQDMDHENMFWYRQDPGLGLRLIYFSYDVKMKEKGDIPEGYSVSREKKERFSLILESASTNQTSMYLCASSLYRGYQPQHFGDGTRLSIL.

CDR3 DNA: TGTGCCAGCAAACTTCAGGGGGCCATCTACGAGCAGTACTTC. It translates to CASKLQGAIYEQYF. The chain links TRBV28 to TRBJ2-7; the match to TRBD1 covers 8 bases. Trimming at V came to 7 bases and at J to 3 bases, leaving 8 bases not matched to a gene. CDR1 MDHEN and CDR2 SYDVKM come from the germline V gene. The CDR3 has 14 amino acids. The whole variable domain, filled in from reference TRBV28 and TRBJ2-7, reads DVKVTQSSRYLVKRTGEKVFLECVQDMDHENMFWYRQDPGLGLRLIYFSYDVKMKEKGDIPEGYSVSREKKERFSLILESASTNQTSMYLCASKLQGAIYEQYFGPGTRLTVT.

The chain has TRBV5-1 and TRBJ2-3; D gene uncertain. The CDR3 consists of 11 residues. Trimming took 4 bases from V and 2 from J, leaving 2 bases between them. In germline, CDR1 is SGHRS, CDR2 YFSETQ. CDR3 region: CASSLTDTQYF. CDR3 bases: TGCGCCAGCAGCCTCACAGATACGCAGTATTTT.

The CDR3 nucleotides are TGTGCCAGCAGCCAACAACAGGGGGCTAATAAGGTCGATGAGCAGTTCTTC. Translation: CASSQQQGANKVDEQFF. The chain links TRBV4-2 to TRBJ2-1; 9 bases match TRBD1. V dropped 2 bases and J dropped 8; count of bases not matched to a gene: 13. The CDR3 runs 17 residues. Germline lookup yields CDR1 LGHNA and CDR2 YNFKEQ.

The CDR3 nucleotides are TGCGCCAGCAGCCCATTCTTCCCGGGGAGCGGGGAGCTGTTTTTT. Its protein product is CASSPFFPGSGELFF. This chain uses TRBV5-1 with TRBJ2-2; the D gene is possibly TRBD2 (5 bases). CDR3 size: 15 residues. CDR1 SGHRS and CDR2 YFSETQ come from the germline V gene. Between the trimmed V and J ends, which lost 4 bases and 7 bases, there was a span of 17 bases.

Only one count was recorded for this clone. This chain joins TRBV7-9 and TRBJ2-7; the match to TRBD1 covers 7 bases. The CDR3 runs 15 residues. The V gene's germline CDR1 is SEHNR and CDR2 FQNEAQ (reference sequence). Trimming took 4 bases from V and 0 from J; bases not matched to a gene: 6. The CDR3 here is CASSSQTGLSYEQYF. In nucleotides, the CDR3 is TGTGCCAGCAGCTCCCAGACAGGGCTCTCCTACGAGCAGTACTTC.

The chain recombines TRBV5-1 with TRBJ1-2; TRBD1 agrees at 7 bases. This CDR3 region has 15 residues. The germline V gene has CDR1 SGHRS and CDR2 YFSETQ. The ends lost 2 bases at V and 4 bases at J; junction bases unmatched: 8. CDR3 loop: CASSLNRGSFYGYTF. Written as DNA, the CDR3 is TGCGCCAGCAGCTTAAACAGGGGTTCTTTCTATGGCTACACCTTC.

The chain links TRBV6-6 to TRBJ2-7; TRBD2 matches at 15 bases. V lost 4 bases to trimming and J lost 4 bases; unmatched junction nucleotides: 5. CDR1 is MNHNY, CDR2 SVGAGI, per germline (reference sequence). This CDR3 is built from 16 residues. CDR3 amino acids: CASSSTGLAGGYEQYF. As DNA, the CDR3 is TGTGCCAGCAGTTCGACCGGACTAGCGGGAGGGTACGAGCAGTACTTC.

As regards this clone: The same CDR3 also results from other DNA sequences found in this sample. The chain links TRBV18 to TRBJ2-7, with 11 bases matching TRBD2. The V gene end was trimmed by 6 bases and the J gene end by 0 bases; junction bases not matched to a gene: 4. The length of the CDR3 is 15 residues. The germline CDR1 and CDR2 sequences are KGHSH and LQKENI. The CDR3 here is CASSALAGASYEQYF. The CDR3 region has the DNA TGTGCCAGCTCGGCACTAGCGGGGGCCTCCTACGAGCAGTACTTC.

V is TRBV21-1 and J is TRBJ1-2; the listed D gene, TRBD1, was not tested against the DNA. TRBV21-1 is a recognized pseudogene. The CDR3 is made up of 18 amino acids. The chain's CDR3 is CASSKELIRDTSNYGYTF. The CDR3 DNA reads as TGTGCCAGCAGCAAAGAATTAATTCGGGACACCTCTAACTATGGCTACACCTTC.

This rearrangement joins TRBV18 to TRBJ2-1, with 8 nucleotides matching TRBD2. The trim removed 8 bases at V and 3 bases at J, leaving 6 bases unmatched. CDR1 and CDR2 (germline): KGHSH, LQKENI. The CDR3 runs to 14 residues. The CDR3 region is CASQVTSGYNEQFF. The CDR3 region has the DNA TGTGCCAGCCAGGTTACTAGCGGCTACAATGAGCAGTTCTTC.

V and J are TRBV3-1 (or the pseudogene TRBV3-2) and TRBJ2-1; 8 bases map to TRBD2. V was pared by 5 bases and J by 1 base, with 7 bases of the junction left unmatched. The CDR3 consists of 16 residues. The V gene's germline CDR1 is LGHDT and CDR2 YNNKEL (reference sequence). DNA for the CDR3: TGTGCCAGCAGCTCACGGATAGCGGGGTCCTACAATGAGCAGTTCTTC. It is translated as CASSSRIAGSYNEQFF.

This clone was observed a handful of times. V gene TRBV19 combines with J gene TRBJ1-5, with 7 bases matching TRBD1. Germline CDR1 LNHDA, CDR2 SQIVND (reference sequence). The CDR3 has 15 residues. V was clipped by 4 bases and J by 4 bases; unmatched bases: 7. CDR3 nucleotides: TGTGCCAGTAGTACCGGAGGGGGCAGGAATCAGCCCCAGCATTTT. Its protein product is CASSTGGGRNQPQHF.